The 13 T cell receptor beta chains reported below all come from one sample, sequenced in a study of CD4 T cells in relation to SARS-CoV-2 and coronaviruses. Before the COVID-19 pandemic, during about 2011-2019, CD4+ T cells were taken from unexposed donors. Libraries were prepared by immunoSEQ multiplex PCR; TCRdb keeps only in-frame clonotypes and omits some of them. The table shows about 68,000 clones, with about 92% occurring only once. The sequenced sample was naive CD4+ T cells from PBMCs. The subset is: naive CD4+ T cells isolated by negative enrichment. These TCRs come from a human donor in good health.

The chain carries TRBV10-3 and TRBJ2-3; the match to TRBD2 covers 10 bases. The CDR3 has 17 amino acids. Per the germline V gene, CDR1 is ENHRY and CDR2 is SYGVKD. Trimming removed 0 bases from V and 4 bases from J; junction bases left unmatched: 7. The CDR3 sequence is CAISESLAGEGADTQYF. CDR3 DNA sequence: TGTGCCATCAGTGAGTCGCTAGCGGGAGAGGGGGCAGATACGCAGTATTTT.

The J gene is TRBJ1-2, the V gene TRBV18, with D perhaps matching TRBD1 (6 bases). This CDR3 is 18 amino acids long. CDR1 and CDR2 from the germline V gene are KGHSH and LQKENI. V was trimmed by 3 bases and J by 0 bases, leaving 20 bases between them. In nucleotides, the CDR3 is TGTGCCAGCTCACCTTATTATTACAGCGGACAGACTAACTATGGCTACACCTTC. Protein: CASSPYYYSGQTNYGYTF.

This clone was detected only once. The chain links TRBV5-4 to TRBJ2-7; 12 nucleotides line up with TRBD2. V shed 0 bases, J shed 6 bases, and the junction held 10 bases outside the gene matches. Germline V gene lookup returns CDR1 SGHNT and CDR2 YYREEE (reference sequence). The length of the CDR3 is 17 residues. The CDR3 is CASSLGLAGAGVREQYF. DNA of the CDR3: TGTGCCAGCAGCTTGGGACTAGCGGGAGCAGGGGTACGCGAGCAGTACTTC.

The chain combines TRBV28 with TRBJ2-1; 9 nucleotides align to TRBD2. Germline CDR1 and CDR2: MDHEN and SYDVKM. This CDR3 has 18 amino acids. V lost 1 base, J lost 3 bases, and 10 bases stayed unmatched. CDR3 protein: CASSLLSGLAIYYNEQFF. For the CDR3, the DNA is TGTGCCAGCAGTTTATTGAGCGGACTAGCGATCTACTACAATGAGCAGTTCTTC.

This chain connects TRBV6-5 to TRBJ1-3; no firm D call. Germline V gives CDR1 MNHEY, CDR2 SVGAGI. This CDR3 contains 12 residues. V dropped 8 bases and J dropped 4 bases, with 9 bases sitting between them. Written as DNA, the CDR3 is TGTGCCAGCGAGGCTCCGGGAAACACCATATATTTT. As protein: CASEAPGNTIYF.

The chain recombines TRBV30 with TRBJ1-3, with D possibly matching TRBD1 (6 bases). Germline CDR1 GTSNPN, CDR2 SVGIG (reference sequence). Between the trimmed V and J ends, which lost 3 bases and 7 bases, there was a span of 25 bases. The CDR3 has 17 amino acids. The CDR3 sequence is CAWSGGREGVKGNTIYF. CDR3 DNA sequence: TGTGCCTGGAGCGGCGGTCGGGAGGGGGTAAAGGGGAACACCATATATTTT.

This chain uses TRBV10-3 with TRBJ1-4; D remains unclear. Trimming pared 6 bases from V and 0 bases from J, leaving 8 bases between. The CDR3 is 14 amino acids. Germline CDR1 ENHRY, CDR2 SYGVKD. The CDR3 is CAIRDGATNEKLFF. For the CDR3, the DNA is TGTGCCATCAGAGACGGTGCAACTAATGAAAAACTGTTTTTT.

The chain links TRBV5-1 to TRBJ1-4; 11 nucleotides match TRBD1. After removal of 5 bases from V and 8 bases from J, the junction contained 8 bases not matched to a gene. Germline CDR1 and CDR2: SGHRS and YFSETQ. The length of the CDR3 is 15 residues. The CDR3 region is CASSYAGDRGEKLFF. CDR3 sequence (DNA): TGCGCCAGCAGTTACGCGGGGGACAGGGGGGAAAAACTGTTTTTT.

The chain is built from TRBV5-1 and TRBJ2-1, with D hard to call. The germline V gene has CDR1 SGHRS and CDR2 YFSETQ. The CDR3 spans 15 residues. V lost 2 bases and J lost 6, with 15 bases in between. The CDR3 is CASSFFSLISNEQFF. CDR3 nucleotides: TGCGCCAGCAGCTTCTTCAGCCTAATATCCAATGAGCAGTTCTTC.

This rearrangement joins TRBV18 to TRBJ1-5; the match to TRBD1 covers 11 bases. Trimming cost V 6 bases and J 5 bases; bases outside gene matches: 6. The CDR3 extends over 15 amino acids. Germline lookup yields CDR1 KGHSH and CDR2 LQKENI. CDR3 in DNA: TGTGCCAGCTCCACCGGGACAGGGGGGCATCAGCCCCAGCATTTT. It specifies CASSTGTGGHQPQHF.

J is TRBJ2-5 and V is TRBV13; no clear D. The germline V gene encodes CDR1 PRHDT and CDR2 FYEKMQ (reference sequence). V lost 2 bases to trimming and J lost 1 base, with 8 bases between them. The CDR3 consists of 14 residues. The CDR3 DNA sequence: TGTGCCAGCAGCTTAAGGCCAGCCCAAGAGACCCAGTACTTC. Its protein product is CASSLRPAQETQYF.

The chain combines TRBV15 with TRBJ2-7; 8 bases match TRBD2. CDR1 and CDR2 from the germline V gene are LNHNV and YYDKDF (reference sequence). The CDR3 runs to 14 residues. V was pared by 1 base and J by 6 bases, with 5 bases of the junction left unmatched. In nucleotides, the CDR3 is TGTGCCACCAGCAGAGTGGCGGGAGGTTCCGAGCAGTACTTC. Encoded protein: CATSRVAGGSEQYF.

This chain links TRBV18 with TRBJ1-1, with 9 positions matching TRBD1. The CDR3 is made up of 15 amino acids. V was pared by 0 bases and J by 8 bases, with 7 bases of the junction left unmatched. Germline V CDR1 and CDR2: KGHSH, LQKENI. The CDR3 is CASSPPGTGRSEAFF. DNA for the CDR3: TGTGCCAGCTCACCACCCGGGACAGGGCGATCCGAAGCTTTCTTT.